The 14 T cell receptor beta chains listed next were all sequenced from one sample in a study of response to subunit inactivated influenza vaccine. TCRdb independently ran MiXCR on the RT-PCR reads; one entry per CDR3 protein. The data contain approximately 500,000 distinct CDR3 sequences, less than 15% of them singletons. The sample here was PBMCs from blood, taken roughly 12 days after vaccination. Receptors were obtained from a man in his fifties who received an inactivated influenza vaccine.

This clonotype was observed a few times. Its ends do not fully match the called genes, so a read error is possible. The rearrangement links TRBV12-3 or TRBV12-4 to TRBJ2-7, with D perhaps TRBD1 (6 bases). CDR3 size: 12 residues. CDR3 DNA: TGTGCCAGCAGTTTAGGGAAGATGGGGGCGGACTTC. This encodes CASSLGKMGADF.

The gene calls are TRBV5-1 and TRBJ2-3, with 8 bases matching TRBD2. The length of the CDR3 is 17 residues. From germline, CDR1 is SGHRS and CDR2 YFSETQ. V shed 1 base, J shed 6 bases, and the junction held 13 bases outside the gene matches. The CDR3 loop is CASSLRLAGPWGDTQYF. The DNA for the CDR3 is TGCGCCAGCAGCTTGCGTTTAGCGGGACCGTGGGGGGATACGCAGTATTTT.

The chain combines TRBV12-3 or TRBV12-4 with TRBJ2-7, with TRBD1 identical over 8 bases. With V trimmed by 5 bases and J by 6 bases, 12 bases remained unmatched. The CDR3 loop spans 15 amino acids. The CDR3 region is CASSGQGSTTGEQYF. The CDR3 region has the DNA TGTGCCAGCAGTGGACAGGGCTCGACCACAGGCGAGCAGTACTTC.

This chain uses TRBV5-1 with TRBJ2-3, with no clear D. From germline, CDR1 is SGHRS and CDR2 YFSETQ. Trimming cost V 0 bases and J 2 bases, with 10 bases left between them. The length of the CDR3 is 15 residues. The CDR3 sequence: CASSLAWLPTDTQYF. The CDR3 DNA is TGCGCCAGCAGCTTGGCCTGGTTACCCACAGATACGCAGTATTTT.

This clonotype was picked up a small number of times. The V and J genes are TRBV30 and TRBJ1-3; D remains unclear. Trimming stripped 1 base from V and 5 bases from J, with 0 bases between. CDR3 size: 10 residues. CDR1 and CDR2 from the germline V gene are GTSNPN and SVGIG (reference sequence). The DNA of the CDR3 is TGTGCCTGGAGTGGAAACACCATATATTTT. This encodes CAWSGNTIYF.

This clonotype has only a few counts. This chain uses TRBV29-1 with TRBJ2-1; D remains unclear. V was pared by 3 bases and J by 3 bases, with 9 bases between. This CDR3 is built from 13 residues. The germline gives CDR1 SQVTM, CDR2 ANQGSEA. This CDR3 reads CSVEVVNYNEQFF. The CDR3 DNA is TGCAGCGTTGAGGTAGTGAACTACAATGAGCAGTTCTTC.

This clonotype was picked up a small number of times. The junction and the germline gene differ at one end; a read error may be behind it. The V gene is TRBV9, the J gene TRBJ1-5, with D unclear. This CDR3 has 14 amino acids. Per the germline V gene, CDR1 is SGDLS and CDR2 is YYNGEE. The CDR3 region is CATSVGVGNQPQHF. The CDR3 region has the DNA TGTGCCACCAGCGTGGGAGTTGGGAATCAGCCCCAGCATTTT.

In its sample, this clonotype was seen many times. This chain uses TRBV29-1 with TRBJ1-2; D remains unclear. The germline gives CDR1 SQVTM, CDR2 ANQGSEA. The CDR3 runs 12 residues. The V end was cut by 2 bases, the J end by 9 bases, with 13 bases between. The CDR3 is CSVEQATGSYTF. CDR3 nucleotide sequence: TGCAGCGTTGAACAGGCTACGGGTAGCTACACCTTC.

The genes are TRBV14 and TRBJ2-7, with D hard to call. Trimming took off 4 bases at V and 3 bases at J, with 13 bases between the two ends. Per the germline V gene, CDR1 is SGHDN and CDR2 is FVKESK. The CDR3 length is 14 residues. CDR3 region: CASSPLGSFYEQYF. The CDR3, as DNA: TGTGCCAGCAGCCCTCTGGGGTCTTTCTACGAGCAGTACTTC.

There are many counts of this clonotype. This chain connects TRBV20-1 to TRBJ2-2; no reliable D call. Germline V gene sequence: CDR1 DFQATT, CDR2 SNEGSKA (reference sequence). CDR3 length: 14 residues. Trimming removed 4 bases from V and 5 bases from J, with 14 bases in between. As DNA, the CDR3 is TGCAGTGCTAATAGAGTCGTCGGGACCGGGGAGCTGTTTTTT. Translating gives CSANRVVGTGELFF.

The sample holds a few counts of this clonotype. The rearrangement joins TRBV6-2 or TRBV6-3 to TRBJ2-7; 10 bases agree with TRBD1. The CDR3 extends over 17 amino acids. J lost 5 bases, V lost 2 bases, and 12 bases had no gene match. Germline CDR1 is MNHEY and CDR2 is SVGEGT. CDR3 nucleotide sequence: TGTGCCAGCAGTTACCCCATGAACCGGGACAGGGGTCACGAGCAGTACTTC. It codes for CASSYPMNRDRGHEQYF.

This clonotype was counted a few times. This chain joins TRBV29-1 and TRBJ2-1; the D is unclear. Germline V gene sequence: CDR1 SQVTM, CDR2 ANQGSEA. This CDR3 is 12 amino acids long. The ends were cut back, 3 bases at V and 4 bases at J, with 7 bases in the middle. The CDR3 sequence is CSVDQEYNEQFF. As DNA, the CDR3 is TGCAGCGTTGACCAGGAGTACAATGAGCAGTTCTTC.

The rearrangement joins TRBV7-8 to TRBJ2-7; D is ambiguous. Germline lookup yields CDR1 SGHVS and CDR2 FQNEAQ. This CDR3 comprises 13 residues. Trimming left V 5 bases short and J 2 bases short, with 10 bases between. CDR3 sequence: CASSTRITYEQYF. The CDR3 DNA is TGTGCCAGCAGCACCAGGATTACCTACGAGCAGTACTTC.

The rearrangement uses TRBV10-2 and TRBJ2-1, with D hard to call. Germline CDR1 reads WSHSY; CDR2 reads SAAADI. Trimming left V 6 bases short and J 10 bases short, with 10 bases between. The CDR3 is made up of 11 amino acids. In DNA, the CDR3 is TGCGCCAGCAGAGCAGTGGGAGAGCAGTTCTTC. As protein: CASRAVGEQFF.